This T cell receptor beta chain was recovered during a study of early T cells in non-severe SARS-CoV-2 infection. Study-level results: Matches to VDJdb favored anti-spike CD8 responses and missed private and CD4 specificities.

Via MiXCR, TCRdb re-called the 5' RACE reads, giving one row per CDR3 protein. This sample carries tens of thousands of distinct CDR3 sequences, over 8.5% of them seen once, and the ten largest clones take roughly 12%. The CDR3 is 15 residues long. Germline loops: CDR1 SGHRS, CDR2 YFSETQ. V was cut by 4 bases and J by 2 bases, with 14 bases left in between. This clonotype was seen ten or more times. Its specificity is unknown. This clonotype was obtained from an adult who was a healthcare worker with PCR-confirmed SARS-CoV-2 infection or an uninfected control (not recorded which). The chain carries TRBV5-1 and TRBJ2-3; D remains unclear. Sequenced input: whole blood. The CDR3 sequence: CASSLGSANTDTQYF. The CDR3, as DNA: TGCGCCAGCAGCCTAGGGTCCGCCAACACAGATACGCAGTATTTT. The variable domain in full, with the rest retrieved from reference TRBV5-1 and TRBJ2-3, is KAGVTQTPRYLIKTRGQQVTLSCSPISGHRSVSWYQQTPGQGLQFLFEYFSETQRNKGNFPGRFSGRQFSNSRSEMNVSTLELGDSALYLCASSLGSANTDTQYFGPGTRLTVL.